This entry is about one T cell receptor (beta chain). V dropped 5 bases and J dropped 4; count of bases not matched to a gene: 6. The CDR3 consists of 15 residues. Germline values: CDR1 MNHEY, CDR2 SMNVEV (reference sequence). Profiled with immunoSEQ multiplex PCR; TCRdb holds only in-frame clones, not every one. The sample has roughly 46,000 clones, 94% seen once. This specimen comes from a study of T cell changes during pregnancy in multiple sclerosis. The starting material was CD8+ T cells from peripheral blood mononuclear cells, obtained in the first trimester of pregnancy. This clonotype was obtained from a female donor with multiple sclerosis, enrolled in a pregnancy study. V is TRBV27 and J is TRBJ2-3; 10 bases are a match to TRBD2. CDR3 sequence reads: CASSGLAAYSDTQYF. CDR3 nucleotide sequence: TGTGCCAGCAGTGGACTAGCGGCATACTCAGATACGCAGTATTTT.